This T cell receptor (beta chain) was identified in a study of radiotherapy plus CTLA-4 blockade in lung cancer. Only in-frame clones appear in the TCRdb table, and some are missing; sequencing was by immunoSEQ multiplex PCR. Among some 40,000 clones listed, more than 70% were seen once. Germline values: CDR1 SGHRS, CDR2 YFSETQ. CDR3 length: 17 residues. The ends lost 1 base at V and 4 bases at J; junction bases unmatched: 7. The V and J genes are TRBV5-1 and TRBJ2-1; 11 bases map to TRBD2. The sample consisted of peripheral blood, taken from a patient treated with radiotherapy plus ipilimumab. This clonotype originated in a human donor with non-small cell lung cancer that progressed on radiotherapy plus ipilimumab. The CDR3: CASSLSLSGGAYNEQFF. The CDR3 DNA is TGCGCCAGCAGCTTGTCTCTTAGCGGGGGGGCTTACAATGAGCAGTTCTTC.